Each of the 28 T cell receptor beta chains below was sequenced from the same sample in a study of glioma-infiltrating T cells. Using RNA template, CDR3s of TCR alpha and beta were amplified with iRepertoire arm-PCR. A single record per CDR3 protein comes from TCRdb applying MiXCR to the multiplex PCR reads. Seen here are a few hundred thousand distinct CDR3 sequences, 41% observed once, and the top ten hold 12%. Source material: glioma tissue, nonneoplastic brain tissue, or PBMCs (not recorded which). All receptors derive from a human donor with low-grade glioma or glioblastoma, undergoing nonglioma brain surgery, or in good health (not recorded which).

As regards this clonotype: A much larger clone is a single base away; this may be a read error. The chain employs TRBV6-1 and TRBJ1-2; 7 bases line up with TRBD1. Germline CDR1 MNHNS, CDR2 SASEGT. The CDR3 length is 13 residues. V dropped 6 bases and J dropped 9; count of bases not matched to a gene: 10. DNA of the CDR3: TGTGCCAGCAGGACCCTGACAGGGAGCTGCTACACCTTC. Encoded protein: CASRTLTGSCYTF.

In this sample, this clonotype turned up once. A much larger clonotype is one base distant, so this may be a read error. The CDR3 carries no conserved terminal phenylalanine or tryptophan, so it likely arises from a read error. The chain combines TRBV6-1 with TRBJ2-3, with 7 positions matching TRBD1. Germline assignment: CDR1 MNHNS and CDR2 SASEGT. The CDR3 is 15 amino acids. Trimming removed 5 bases from V and 4 bases from J; junction bases left unmatched: 9. The DNA of the CDR3 is TGTGCCAGCAGTTTACAGGGGCCATTTGCAGATACGCAGTATTAT. Protein sequence: CASSLQGPFADTQYY.

Comments on this clonotype: A read error may account for a junction end that differs from germline. The gene calls are TRBV25-1 and TRBJ2-2; perhaps TRBD1 as D (6 bases). CDR1 and CDR2 (germline): MGHDK, SYGVNS. CDR3 length: 15 amino acids. The CDR3 sequence is CASTKDRPNTGEPFF. DNA for the CDR3: TGTGCCAGCACAAAGGACAGACCTAACACCGGGGAGCCGTTTTTT. Based on the CDR3 plus reference TRBV25-1 and TRBJ2-2, the full variable domain is EADIYQTPRYLVIGTGKKITLECSQTMGHDKMYWYQQDPGMELHLIHYSYGVNSTEKGDLSSESTVSRIRTEHFPLTLESARPSHTSQYLCASTKDRPNTGEPFFGEGSRLTVL.

This clonotype was seen more than once but under ten times. This chain connects TRBV7-3 to TRBJ2-3, with 8 bases that match TRBD2. Germline V gene sequence: CDR1 SGHTA, CDR2 FQGTGA. This CDR3 comprises 15 residues. The J segment lost 3 bases and the V segment lost 5 bases, leaving 7 bases of the junction unmatched. The CDR3 sequence: CASSHTSGMTDTQYF. For the CDR3, the DNA is TGTGCCAGCAGCCATACTAGCGGAATGACAGATACGCAGTATTTT.

To note about this clonotype: This sequence may be a read error, since a much larger clone differs from it by one base. The genes are TRBV6-2 or TRBV6-3 and TRBJ1-2; D is unclear. The CDR3 is 14 amino acids. Germline CDR1 MNHEY, CDR2 SVGEGT. The CDR3 bases are TGTGCCAGCAGTTACCAAGGTGCCTACTATTGCTACACCTTC. Translation gives CASSYQGAYYCYTF.

The V gene is TRBV4-2, the J gene TRBJ2-2; weak D call: TRBD1 (6 bases). There are 15 residues in the CDR3. The V gene's germline CDR1 is LGHNA and CDR2 YNFKEQ. With 4 bases removed from V and 5 bases from J, the gap between germline ends came to 14 bases. DNA of the CDR3: TGTGCCAGCAGCCGACAGGACAGCTTTACCGGGGAGCTGTTTTTT. Translated, it gives CASSRQDSFTGELFF.

With respect to this clonotype: A much more abundant neighbour one base away suggests this may be a read error. The V and J genes are TRBV4-1 and TRBJ2-1, with TRBD2 identical over 12 bases. Trimming at V came to 6 bases and at J to 5 bases, leaving 11 bases not matched to a gene. There are 17 residues in the CDR3. Germline V gives CDR1 MGHRA, CDR2 YSYEKL. CDR3 nucleotides: TGCGCCAGCAGACGGATCTTGACTAGCGGGAGTAACAATGAGCAGTTCTTC. Protein sequence: CASRRILTSGSNNEQFF.

This clonotype was observed at least ten times. V and J are TRBV15 and TRBJ1-1; no clear D gene. V was shortened by 0 bases and J by 4 bases, with 12 bases between the two germline ends. Germline values: CDR1 LNHNV, CDR2 YYDKDF (reference sequence). The length of the CDR3 is 15 residues. CDR3 sequence: CATSRDHVLLTEAFF. CDR3 nucleotides: TGTGCCACCAGCAGAGATCACGTTCTACTCACTGAAGCTTTCTTT. Using reference TRBV15 and TRBJ1-1 for the parts outside the CDR3, the full variable domain is DAMVIQNPRYQVTQFGKPVTLSCSQTLNHNVMYWYQQKSSQAPKLLFHYYDKDFNNEADTPDNFQSRRPNTSFCFLDIRSPGLGDTAMYLCATSRDHVLLTEAFFGQGTRLTVV.

This chain joins TRBV20-1 and TRBJ2-4; maybe TRBD1 (5 bases). The CDR3 totals 14 residues. With 8 bases removed from V and 8 bases from J, the gap between germline ends came to 22 bases. Germline V gene sequence: CDR1 DFQATT, CDR2 SNEGSKA (reference sequence). CDR3 sequence (DNA): TGCAGTACGCGCAGGGCCAAACAGTGGGACATTCAGTACTTC. This translates into CSTRRAKQWDIQYF.

The table lists this clonotype with many counts. Written as DNA, the CDR3 is TGTGCCAGCAGTTATTATGGCAGCCGCTACGAGCAGTACTTC. Protein sequence: CASSYYGSRYEQYF. This chain joins TRBV6-1 and TRBJ2-7; D unresolved. The V gene lost 5 bases and the J gene lost 3 bases, with 14 bases spanning the gap. This CDR3 region has 14 residues. Germline CDR1 and CDR2: MNHNS and SASEGT.

Turning to this clonotype: Sequence at one end of the junction differs from germline and may be a read error. V is TRBV6-2 or TRBV6-3 and J is TRBJ2-7; D gene unclear. The CDR3 length is 16 residues. Germline-derived CDR1 and CDR2 are MNHEY and SVGEGT. The CDR3 is CASSPVAKASSYEQYF. CDR3 DNA sequence: TGCGCCAGCAGTCCCGTCGCGAAGGCTAGCTCCTACGAGCAGTACTTC.

To note about this clonotype: This likely comes from a read error, as the CDR3 has no conserved phenylalanine or tryptophan at its end. CDR3 residues: CASSHGLAGDTQYL. CDR3 DNA: TGTGCCAGCAGCCACGGACTAGCGGGAGATACGCAGTATTTG. The chain carries TRBV4-2 and TRBJ2-3; 11 bases are a match to TRBD2. V lost 3 bases, J lost 5 bases, and 1 base stayed unmatched. The CDR3 loop spans 14 amino acids. Germline V gene data show CDR1 as LGHNA and CDR2 as YNFKEQ.

To note about this clonotype: An end of the junction differs from the germline gene, which may be a read error. The chain is built from TRBV6-5 and TRBJ2-7, with 9 bases lining up with TRBD1. This CDR3 has 15 amino acids. CDR1 is MNHEY, CDR2 SVGAGI, per germline. The CDR3: CASSGGQGISYEKYF. The CDR3 DNA sequence: TGTGCCAGCAGTGGGGGACAGGGAATTTCCTACGAGAAGTACTTC.

Notes on this clonotype: At one boundary the junction diverges from the germline segment, which might be a read error. The CDR3 spells CASSQPGTIAPRSF. DNA for the CDR3: TGCGCCAGCAGCCAACCCGGGACAATTGCTCCTAGATCCTTC. The chain employs TRBV4-1 and TRBJ1-2; D might be TRBD1 (6 bases). The CDR3 has 14 residues. Germline values: CDR1 MGHRA, CDR2 YSYEKL.

This clonotype was recorded at least ten times. The genes are TRBV20-1 and TRBJ1-1; TRBD1 is a possible D gene (5 bases). With 0 bases removed from V and 7 bases from J, the gap between germline ends came to 15 bases. Germline CDR1 DFQATT, CDR2 SNEGSKA (reference sequence). The CDR3 has 14 residues. The CDR3 region is CSARDQGRQSEAFF. DNA for the CDR3: TGCAGTGCTAGAGATCAGGGAAGACAAAGTGAAGCTTTCTTT.

This clonotype was counted between two and nine times. The gene calls are TRBV28 and TRBJ1-2; D not certain. CDR1 and CDR2 (germline): MDHEN, SYDVKM. The CDR3 is 14 residues long. The V and J ends lost 4 bases and 10 bases respectively, with 19 bases between them. CDR3 sequence (DNA): TGTGCCAGCAGTTCCGGGCCGTCTGGTATCCCCTACACCTTC. This translates into CASSSGPSGIPYTF.

This clonotype turned up a few times. This chain links TRBV18 with TRBJ2-5; a possible D gene is TRBD2 (5 bases). CDR1 is KGHSH and CDR2 is LQKENI in the germline V gene. The V end lost 0 bases, the J end lost 10 bases, and 12 bases lay between the germline ends. The CDR3 loop spans 13 amino acids. For the CDR3, the DNA is TGTGCCAGCTCACCACCGGCTAGCCAGATCCAGTACTTC. The encoded protein is CASSPPASQIQYF. The full variable domain, in which reference TRBV18 and TRBJ2-5 provide the parts outside the CDR3, is NAGVMQNPRHLVRRRGQEARLRCSPMKGHSHVYWYRQLPEEGLKFMVYLQKENIIDESGMPKERFSAEFPKEGPSILRIQQVVRGDSAAYFCASSPPASQIQYFGPGTRLLVL.

In its sample, this clonotype was seen many times. The V call is TRBV6-2 or TRBV6-3, the J call TRBJ1-5, with TRBD1 as a possible D gene (5 bases). CDR3 length: 15 amino acids. The germline CDR1 and CDR2 sequences are MNHEY and SVGEGT. Trimming took off 7 bases at V and 1 base at J, with 14 bases between the two ends. CDR3 amino acids: CASIPSPGSNQPQHF. In DNA, the CDR3 is TGTGCCAGCATCCCGTCGCCAGGGAGCAATCAGCCCCAGCATTTT.

This chain uses TRBV3-1 with TRBJ2-7, with a tentative D call TRBD2 (5 bases). The CDR3 length is 15 residues. V shed 1 base and J shed 2 bases, with 12 bases lying between them. CDR1 and CDR2 from the germline V gene are LGHDT and YNNKEL (reference sequence). CDR3 amino acids: CASSQGAPGTYEQYF. DNA of the CDR3: TGTGCCAGCAGCCAAGGGGCCCCGGGGACCTACGAGCAGTACTTC.

About this clonotype: This sequence may be a read error, since a much larger clone differs from it by one base. The chain links TRBV15 to TRBJ1-5; 7 nucleotides match TRBD1. Germline V lookup: CDR1 LNHNV, CDR2 YYDKDF (reference sequence). J was trimmed by 5 bases and V by 3 bases; bases with no gene match: 7. The CDR3 extends over 15 amino acids. CDR3 DNA sequence: TGTGCCACCAGCAGGTTGACAGGGCACTATCAGCCCCAGCATTTT. Residues: CATSRLTGHYQPQHF.

V gene TRBV4-2 combines with J gene TRBJ2-3; D gene unclear. The CDR3 totals 17 residues. From germline, CDR1 is LGHNA and CDR2 YNFKEQ. Between the trimmed V and J ends, which lost 1 base and 0 bases, there was a span of 14 bases. CDR3 nucleotide sequence: TGTGCCAGCAGCCAAGTAGTGGAATCAACTAGCACAGATACGCAGTATTTT. It specifies CASSQVVESTSTDTQYF.

About this clonotype: A read error may produce the germline difference seen at one junction end. The rearrangement links TRBV4-3 to TRBJ2-7; no definite D call. The length of the CDR3 is 16 residues. Germline CDR1 and CDR2: LGHNA and YSLEER. The CDR3 DNA reads as TGCGCCAGCAGCCAAGTTGGCCCTCAGAGAAACTACAAGCAGTACTTC. It is translated as CASSQVGPQRNYKQYF.

The chain combines TRBV28 with TRBJ2-2, with TRBD2 identical over 7 bases. CDR3 size: 15 residues. Looked up from germline, CDR1 is MDHEN and CDR2 is SYDVKM. Germline trimming cut 6 bases from V and 6 bases from J; bases unmatched to any gene: 10. The CDR3 protein is CASRGWRELAGELFF. The CDR3 bases are TGTGCCAGCAGGGGGTGGCGGGAGTTGGCCGGGGAGCTGTTTTTT.

With regard to this clonotype: This could be a read error, since a much larger clone is one nucleotide away. V is TRBV6-2 or TRBV6-3 and J is TRBJ1-1; D not certain. Germline V lookup: CDR1 MNHEY, CDR2 SVGEGT. This CDR3 spans 12 amino acids. CDR3 protein: CASIRANTKAFF. CDR3 in DNA: TGTGCCAGCATTAGGGCGAACACTAAAGCTTTCTTT.

The rearrangement uses TRBV20-1 and TRBJ2-5; D assignment may be TRBD1 or TRBD2 (6 bases each). V was trimmed by 6 bases and J by 5 bases, leaving 19 bases between them. Germline V gene data show CDR1 as DFQATT and CDR2 as SNEGSKA (reference sequence). The CDR3 has 14 residues. The CDR3, as DNA: TGCAGTGCCCCTAGGAGGGACCAGGGGGAGACCCAGTACTTC. Protein: CSAPRRDQGETQYF.

As for this clonotype: A read error is possible here, since a much larger clone lies one base away. The chain employs TRBV27 and TRBJ2-1, with TRBD1 as a possible D gene (5 bases). The CDR3 runs to 15 residues. Germline lookup yields CDR1 MNHEY and CDR2 SMNVEV (reference sequence). The CDR3: CASRGHRNPDNEQLF. DNA for the CDR3: TGTGCCAGCAGAGGACACCGGAATCCGGACAATGAGCAGCTCTTC.

The chain combines TRBV19 with TRBJ2-1; no reliable D call. In germline, CDR1 is LNHDA, CDR2 SQIVND (reference sequence). CDR3 length equals 13 residues. V lost 5 bases and J lost 1, with 6 bases in between. CDR3: CASSWASYNEQFF. In DNA form, the CDR3 reads TGTGCCAGTAGTTGGGCGTCCTACAATGAGCAGTTCTTC.

There are a few counts of this clonotype. V gene TRBV28 combines with J gene TRBJ2-7, with a possible D match to TRBD1 (5 bases). This CDR3 contains 16 residues. The V end was cut by 7 bases, the J end by 4 bases, with 23 bases between. The germline V gene has CDR1 MDHEN and CDR2 SYDVKM. In DNA form, the CDR3 reads TGTGCCAGCACCACCCCAAGGGGCAGGGTGCCATACGAGCAGTACTTC. Protein product: CASTTPRGRVPYEQYF.